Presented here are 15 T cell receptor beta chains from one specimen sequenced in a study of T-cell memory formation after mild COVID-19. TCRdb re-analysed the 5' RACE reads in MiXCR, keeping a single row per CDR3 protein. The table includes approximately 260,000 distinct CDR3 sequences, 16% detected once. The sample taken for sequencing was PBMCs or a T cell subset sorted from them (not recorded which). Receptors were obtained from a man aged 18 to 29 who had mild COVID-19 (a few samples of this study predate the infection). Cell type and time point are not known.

CDR3 sequence: CASSQGTRSETQYF. The CDR3 coding sequence is TGCGCCAGCAGCCAGGGAACACGGTCGGAGACCCAGTACTTC. The chain has TRBV4-1 and TRBJ2-5, with D uncertain. The CDR3 sequence is 14 residues long. The germline V gene has CDR1 MGHRA and CDR2 YSYEKL. Deletions cut 3 bases from V and 5 bases from J, with 13 bases between.

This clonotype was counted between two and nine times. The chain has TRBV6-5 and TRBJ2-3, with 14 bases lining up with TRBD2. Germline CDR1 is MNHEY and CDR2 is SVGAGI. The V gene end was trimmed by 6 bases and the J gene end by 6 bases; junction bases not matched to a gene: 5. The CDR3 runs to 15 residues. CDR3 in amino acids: CASRRLAGGRDTQYF. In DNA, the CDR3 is TGTGCCAGCAGACGACTAGCGGGGGGGCGTGATACGCAGTATTTT.

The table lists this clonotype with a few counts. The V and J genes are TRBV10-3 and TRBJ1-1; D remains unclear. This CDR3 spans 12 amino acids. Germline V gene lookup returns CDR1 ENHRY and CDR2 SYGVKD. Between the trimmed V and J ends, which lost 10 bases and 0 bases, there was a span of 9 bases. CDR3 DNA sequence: TGTGCCACCCGAGGATTGAACACTGAAGCTTTCTTT. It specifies CATRGLNTEAFF.

The chain's CDR3 is CASSYARSGQNYGYTF. The DNA for the CDR3 is TGTGCCAGCAGTTACGCCCGTTCGGGCCAAAACTATGGCTACACCTTC. The V and J genes are TRBV6-5 and TRBJ1-2; D unclear. Germline V gene data show CDR1 as MNHEY and CDR2 as SVGAGI. The CDR3 is 16 residues long. V lost 2 bases and J lost 2, with 15 bases in between.

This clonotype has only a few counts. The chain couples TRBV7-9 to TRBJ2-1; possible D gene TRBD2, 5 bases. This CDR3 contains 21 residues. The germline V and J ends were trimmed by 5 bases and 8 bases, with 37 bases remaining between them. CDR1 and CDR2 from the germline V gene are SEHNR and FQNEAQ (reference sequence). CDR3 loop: CASSPLTDPRARRSGLYEQFF. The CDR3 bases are TGTGCCAGCAGCCCCCTGACGGATCCCCGGGCGAGGAGGAGTGGTTTATATGAGCAGTTCTTC.

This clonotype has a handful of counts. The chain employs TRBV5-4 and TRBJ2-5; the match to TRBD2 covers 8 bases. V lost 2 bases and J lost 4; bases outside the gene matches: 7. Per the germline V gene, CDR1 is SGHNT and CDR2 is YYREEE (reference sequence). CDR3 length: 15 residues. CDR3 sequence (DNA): TGTGCCAGCAGCTTTCCGGCGGGGGGACCAGAGACCCAGTACTTC. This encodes CASSFPAGGPETQYF.

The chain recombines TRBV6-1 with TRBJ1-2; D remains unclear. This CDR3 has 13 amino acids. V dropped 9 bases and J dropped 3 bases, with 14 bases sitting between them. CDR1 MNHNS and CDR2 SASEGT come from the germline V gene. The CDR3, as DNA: TGTGCCAGTTTTCGAGACAATGACTATGGCTACACCTTC. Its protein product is CASFRDNDYGYTF.

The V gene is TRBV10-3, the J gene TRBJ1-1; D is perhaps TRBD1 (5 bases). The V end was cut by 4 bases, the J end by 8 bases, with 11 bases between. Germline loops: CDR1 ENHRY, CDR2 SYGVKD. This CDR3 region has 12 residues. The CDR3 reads CAISGQNTEAFF. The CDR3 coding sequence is TGTGCCATCAGTGGACAGAATACCGAAGCTTTCTTT.

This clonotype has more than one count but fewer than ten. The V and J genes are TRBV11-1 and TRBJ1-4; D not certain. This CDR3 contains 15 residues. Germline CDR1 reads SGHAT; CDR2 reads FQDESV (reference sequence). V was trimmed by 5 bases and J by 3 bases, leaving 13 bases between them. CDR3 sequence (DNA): TGTGCCAGCAGCCACTCCCGGGGTGCTAATGAAAAACTGTTTTTT. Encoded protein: CASSHSRGANEKLFF.

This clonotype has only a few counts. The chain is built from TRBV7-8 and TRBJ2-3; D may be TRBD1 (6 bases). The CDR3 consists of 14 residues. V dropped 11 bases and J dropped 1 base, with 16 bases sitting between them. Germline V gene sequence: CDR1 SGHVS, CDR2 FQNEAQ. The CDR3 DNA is TGTGCCGTTCGGACAGCTCGAGGCACAGATACGCAGTATTTT. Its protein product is CAVRTARGTDTQYF.

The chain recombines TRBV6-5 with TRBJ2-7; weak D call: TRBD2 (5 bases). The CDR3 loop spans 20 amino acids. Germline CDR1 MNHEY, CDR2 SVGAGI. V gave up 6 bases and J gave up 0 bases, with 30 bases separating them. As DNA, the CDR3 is TGTGCCAGCAGGTTTGCCTATGGGTGCCGGCGGGTTCTAGCCTCCTACGAGCAGTACGTC. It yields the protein CASRFAYGCRRVLASYEQYV.

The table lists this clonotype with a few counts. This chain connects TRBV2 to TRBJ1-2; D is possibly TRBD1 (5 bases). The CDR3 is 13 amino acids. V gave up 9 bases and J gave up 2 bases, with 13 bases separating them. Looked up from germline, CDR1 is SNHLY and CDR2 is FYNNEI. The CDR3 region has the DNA TGTGCCAGTACTAGACAGAACAACTATGGCTACACCTTC. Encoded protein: CASTRQNNYGYTF.

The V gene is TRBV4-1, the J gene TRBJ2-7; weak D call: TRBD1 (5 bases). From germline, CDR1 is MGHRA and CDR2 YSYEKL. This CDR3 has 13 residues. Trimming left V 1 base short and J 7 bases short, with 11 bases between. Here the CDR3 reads CASSQGAGKEQYV. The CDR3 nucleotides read TGCGCCAGCAGCCAAGGTGCAGGGAAAGAGCAGTACGTC.

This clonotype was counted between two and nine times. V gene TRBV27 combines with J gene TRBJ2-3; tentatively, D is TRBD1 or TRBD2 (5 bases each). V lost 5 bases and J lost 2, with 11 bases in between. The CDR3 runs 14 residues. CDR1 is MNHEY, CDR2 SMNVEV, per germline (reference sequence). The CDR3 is CASSQRGYTDTQYF. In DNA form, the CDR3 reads TGTGCCAGCAGTCAACGGGGCTACACAGATACGCAGTATTTT.

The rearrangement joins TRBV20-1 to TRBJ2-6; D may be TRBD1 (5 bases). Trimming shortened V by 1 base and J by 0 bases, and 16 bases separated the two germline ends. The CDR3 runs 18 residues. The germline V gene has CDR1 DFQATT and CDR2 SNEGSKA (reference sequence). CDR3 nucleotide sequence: TGCAGTGCTAGAGTTTCGAAGGGGATCCTCTCTGGGGCCAACGTCCTGACTTTC. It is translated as CSARVSKGILSGANVLTF.